Included here is one T cell receptor (beta chain) sequence, with context. Its antigen is unidentified. The sample is drawn from a study of immune evolution from preneoplasia to lung adenocarcinoma. General study findings and limits: Later-stage lesions seemingly showed higher T cell density and diversity than normal lung. From normal lung to invasive adenocarcinoma, top clone frequencies appeared to decrease.

Repertoires were generated with immunoSEQ multiplex PCR, while TCRdb's copy carries only in-frame clones and drops some. The profile shows several thousand clones, 60% to 80% of them singletons. This CDR3 contains 14 residues. V lost 6 bases to trimming and J lost 7 bases; unmatched junction nucleotides: 5. CDR1 and CDR2 from the germline V gene are MDHEN and SYDVKM. Each case's diagnosis was confirmed by two pathologists on H&E. The sequenced sample consisted of FFPE adjacent normal lung tissue. This TCR came from a person in their 70s with lung adenocarcinoma. This chain uses TRBV28 with TRBJ1-6, with TRBD1 matching 8 bases. CDR3 nucleotide sequence: TGTGCCAGCAGCTCCGGACAGGGAAATTCACCCCTCCACTTT. Translating gives CASSSGQGNSPLHF.